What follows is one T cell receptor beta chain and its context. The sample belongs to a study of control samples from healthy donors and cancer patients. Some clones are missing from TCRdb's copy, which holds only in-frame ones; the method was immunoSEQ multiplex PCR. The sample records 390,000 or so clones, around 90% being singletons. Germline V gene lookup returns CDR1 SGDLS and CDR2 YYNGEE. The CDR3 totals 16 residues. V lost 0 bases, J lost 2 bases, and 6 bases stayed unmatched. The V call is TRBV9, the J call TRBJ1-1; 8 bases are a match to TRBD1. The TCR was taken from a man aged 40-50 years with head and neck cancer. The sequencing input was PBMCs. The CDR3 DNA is TGTGCCAGCAGCGTAGGTACCGGGACAGGTAACACTGAAGCTTTCTTT. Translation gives CASSVGTGTGNTEAFF.